This TCR beta chain was found in a study of T-cell reconstitution after alpha-beta-depleted transplantation in children. General study findings and limits: The high TCRbeta diversity at day 60 in some patients came from surviving recipient T cells and thymic progenitors. Roughly two months post-transplant, alpha-beta T cells reportedly originated from several hundred graft clones that had expanded. At one year after transplant, newly produced T cells mostly accounted for T-cell counts and diversity.

During its preparation, the TCRbeta library received unique molecular identifiers. From the PCR reads, TCRdb called clonotypes with MiXCR, one entry per CDR3 protein. The table lists approximately 500,000 distinct CDR3 sequences, 20% to 30% of them singletons, with just over 35% in the top ten. This clonotype was recorded a few times. The antigen is unknown. CDR3 length: 15 amino acids. The V gene lost 6 bases and the J gene lost 2 bases, with 15 bases spanning the gap. Germline loops: CDR1 MNHEY, CDR2 SMNVEV (reference sequence). This clonotype was obtained from a boy under two years old with Wiskott-Aldrich syndrome, due to receive a stem cell transplant. This chain uses TRBV27 with TRBJ2-3; D not resolved. The sample here was PBMCs, taken before TCRalphabeta/CD19-depleted stem cell transplant. The CDR3 protein is CASRQVFSYTDTQYF. The CDR3, as DNA: TGTGCCAGCAGGCAGGTTTTCTCCTACACAGATACGCAGTATTTT.